Below, 30 T cell receptor beta chains from the same sample are listed, as sequenced in a study of molecular identifiers for immune sequencing clone quantification. TCRdb ran MiXCR on the PCR reads and lists one entry per CDR3 protein. The data hold about 320,000 distinct CDR3 sequences, with about 22% observed a single time. The sequenced material came from naive CD8+ T cells from blood, with Jurkat cell RNA spiked in. Subset here: FACS-sorted CD8+CD4-CCR7+CD45RA+ naive T cells. Source of these receptors: a human donor in good health. Some libraries in this study had Jurkat cell RNA spiked in.

This clonotype has ten or more counts. The gene calls are TRBV4-1 and TRBJ2-7; D unresolved. In germline, CDR1 is MGHRA, CDR2 YSYEKL. V lost 4 bases and J 5 bases, leaving 9 bases between the germline ends. This CDR3 contains 12 residues. CDR3 DNA: TGCGCCAGCAGCCCCAATGGGCACGAGCAGTACTTC. Its translation is CASSPNGHEQYF.

As regards this clonotype: This clone may be a read error of a much larger clone one base away. The rearrangement links TRBV4-3 to TRBJ2-3, with D unclear. V shed 8 bases and J shed 4 bases, with 10 bases lying between them. CDR3 length equals 12 residues. Germline CDR1 is LGHNA and CDR2 is YSLEER. This CDR3 reads CASRPKPDTQYF. As DNA, the CDR3 is TGCGCCAGCCGCCCTAAGCCAGATACGCAGTATTTT.

The chain has TRBV3-1 and TRBJ2-2; TRBD2 agrees at 7 bases. V lost 0 bases to trimming and J lost 6 bases; unmatched junction nucleotides: 4. CDR3 size: 15 residues. Per the germline V gene, CDR1 is LGHDT and CDR2 is YNNKEL (reference sequence). CDR3: CASSQDSLAPGELFF. The CDR3, as DNA: TGTGCCAGCAGCCAAGACTCACTAGCGCCCGGGGAGCTGTTTTTT.

Comment on this clonotype: A single base separates this from a much larger clone, so it may be a read error. The chain employs TRBV5-1 and TRBJ1-1; TRBD1 matches at 9 bases. Germline CDR1 is SGHRS and CDR2 is YFSETQ. This CDR3 has 14 amino acids. Germline trimming cut 3 bases from V and 10 bases from J; bases unmatched to any gene: 10. The CDR3, as DNA: TGCGCCAGCAGCTCGGGACAGGGTTTGGATGGAGCTTTCTTT. It encodes CASSSGQGLDGAFF.

This clonotype appeared many times. For the CDR3, the DNA is TGTGCCAGCACAATGGGGACAGGGGGCTCCGAGCAGTACTTC. This sequence encodes CASTMGTGGSEQYF. This chain uses TRBV6-5 with TRBJ2-7; TRBD1 matches at 12 bases. Germline V CDR1 and CDR2: MNHEY, SVGAGI. J was trimmed by 6 bases and V by 7 bases; bases with no gene match: 7. This CDR3 has 14 amino acids.

This clonotype has a count of ten or more. V is TRBV5-1 and J is TRBJ2-3; 7 bases match TRBD2. Germline V gene lookup returns CDR1 SGHRS and CDR2 YFSETQ. J was trimmed by 2 bases and V by 4 bases; bases with no gene match: 10. The CDR3 runs to 16 residues. DNA for the CDR3: TGCGCCAGCAGCAGGACTGGGGGGGACTACACAGATACGCAGTATTTT. Translating gives CASSRTGGDYTDTQYF.

The V call is TRBV5-6, the J call TRBJ2-2; weak D call: TRBD2 (5 bases). CDR1 is SGHDT, CDR2 YYEEEE, per germline. V was cut by 0 bases and J by 3 bases, with 15 bases left in between. There are 17 residues in the CDR3. The CDR3 here is CASSLEATERDTGELFF. The CDR3 coding sequence is TGTGCCAGCAGCTTGGAGGCAACCGAGAGGGACACCGGGGAGCTGTTTTTT.

This clonotype was found a few times. The chain links TRBV5-4 to TRBJ1-1; tentatively, D is TRBD1 (6 bases). The V gene's germline CDR1 is SGHNT and CDR2 YYREEE (reference sequence). The CDR3 is made up of 12 amino acids. The V end lost 4 bases, the J end lost 5 bases, and 9 bases lay between the germline ends. This CDR3 reads CASSIQGTEAFF. CDR3 DNA sequence: TGTGCCAGCAGCATCCAGGGGACTGAAGCTTTCTTT.

This clonotype was detected a few times. The chain carries TRBV20-1 and TRBJ2-7; D remains ambiguous. Germline CDR1 reads DFQATT; CDR2 reads SNEGSKA (reference sequence). Between the trimmed V and J ends, which lost 3 bases and 2 bases, there was a span of 11 bases. This CDR3 is 13 amino acids long. CDR3 region: CSASPQLTYEQYF. DNA for the CDR3: TGCAGTGCTAGCCCCCAGCTCACCTACGAGCAGTACTTC.

V and J are TRBV5-6 and TRBJ2-3; maybe TRBD2 (5 bases). V gave up 0 bases and J gave up 4 bases, with 9 bases separating them. Germline V gives CDR1 SGHDT, CDR2 YYEEEE. The CDR3 covers 14 residues. Written as DNA, the CDR3 is TGTGCCAGCAGCTTGGAACGGGGTGCAGATACGCAGTATTTT. This encodes CASSLERGADTQYF.

The rearrangement uses TRBV7-2 and TRBJ2-1, with TRBD2 matching 8 bases. This CDR3 is built from 15 residues. Trimming at V came to 4 bases and at J to 7 bases, leaving 9 bases not matched to a gene. In germline, CDR1 is SGHTA, CDR2 FQGNSA. The CDR3, as DNA: TGTGCCAGCAGCTCCTCAGCGGGAGCTACGAATGAGCAGTTCTTC. It is translated as CASSSSAGATNEQFF. Full variable domain (missing parts from reference TRBV7-2 and TRBJ2-1): GAGVSQSPSNKVTEKGKDVELRCDPISGHTALYWYRQSLGQGLEFLIYFQGNSAPDKSGLPSDRFSAERTGGSVSTLTIQRTQQEDSAVYLCASSSSAGATNEQFFGPGTRLTVL.

This clonotype was detected many times. The chain uses TRBV7-2 and TRBJ2-2, with D hard to call. V lost 1 base and J lost 4, with 7 bases in between. The CDR3 has 14 residues. Germline CDR1 is SGHTA and CDR2 is FQGNSA. The CDR3 DNA sequence: TGTGCCAGCAGCTTAGGAAGTGGCACCGGGGAGCTGTTTTTT. This sequence encodes CASSLGSGTGELFF.

This clonotype was seen repeatedly, ten times or more. This chain connects TRBV15 to TRBJ2-3; D call uncertain. The CDR3 loop spans 13 amino acids. Trimming shortened V by 1 base and J by 5 bases, and 7 bases separated the two germline ends. CDR1 LNHNV and CDR2 YYDKDF come from the germline V gene (reference sequence). CDR3 in amino acids: CATSRGTGDTQYF. CDR3 DNA: TGTGCCACCAGCAGAGGTACCGGAGATACGCAGTATTTT.

This clonotype showed up many times. The chain carries TRBV12-3 or TRBV12-4 and TRBJ2-3, with 11 bases lining up with TRBD2. This CDR3 has 15 residues. V shed 8 bases, J shed 7 bases, and the junction held 11 bases outside the gene matches. The CDR3 nucleotides are TGTGCCAGCGGGGACTCTAGCGGGAGGAGTCATACGCAGTATTTT. Protein product: CASGDSSGRSHTQYF.

As regards this clonotype: A much larger clone lies one base from this, so it may be a read error. The genes are TRBV5-1 and TRBJ1-1; D perhaps matches TRBD1 (6 bases). Germline assignment: CDR1 SGHRS and CDR2 YFSETQ. This CDR3 has 15 residues. As DNA, the CDR3 is TGCGCCAGCAGCATAGAACAGGGAGCGCACACTGAAGCTTACTTT. Translated, it gives CASSIEQGAHTEAYF.

This clonotype turned up a few times. The CDR3 here is CASSYGTSGADTQYF. CDR3 coding DNA: TGTGCCAGCAGTTACGGGACTAGCGGGGCAGATACGCAGTATTTT. The rearrangement joins TRBV6-2 or TRBV6-3 to TRBJ2-3, with TRBD2 matching 13 bases. This CDR3 is 15 amino acids long. V lost 2 bases and J lost 4; bases outside the gene matches: 0. The germline gives CDR1 MNHEY, CDR2 SVGEGT.

Worth noting for this clonotype: A single base separates this from a much larger clone, so it may be a read error. The chain carries TRBV28 and TRBJ1-1; D gene uncertain. This CDR3 is 13 amino acids long. Trimming stripped 5 bases from V and 4 bases from J, with 11 bases between. The germline V gene has CDR1 MDHEN and CDR2 SYDVKM. The CDR3 bases are TGTGCCAGCAGTAGAGCTACCGCCACTGAAGCTTTCTTT. It yields the protein CASSRATATEAFF.

This clonotype came up a few times. Here the CDR3 DNA reads TGTGCCAGCAGGACGGTAGGGGGCCAAGAGACCCAGTACTTC. This codes for CASRTVGGQETQYF. The rearrangement links TRBV27 to TRBJ2-5; TRBD1 is a possible D gene (6 bases). The CDR3 length is 14 residues. CDR1 and CDR2 (germline): MNHEY, SMNVEV (reference sequence). Trimming removed 6 bases from V and 1 base from J, with 12 bases in between.

The rearrangement joins TRBV4-3 to TRBJ2-7; D is perhaps TRBD2 (6 bases). With 0 bases removed from V and 5 bases from J, the gap between germline ends came to 14 bases. CDR1 is LGHNA and CDR2 is YSLEER in the germline V gene. The CDR3 consists of 15 residues. Here the CDR3 DNA reads TGCGCCAGCAGCCAAGACGCGGGGATTCTGGACGAGCAGTACTTC. As protein: CASSQDAGILDEQYF.

This sequence joins TRBV27 and TRBJ1-2; possibly TRBD1 for D (6 bases). V was pared by 3 bases and J by 4 bases, with 15 bases between. The CDR3 covers 15 residues. Germline CDR1 and CDR2: MNHEY and SMNVEV (reference sequence). The CDR3 spells CASSFNGGGLYGYTF. The DNA of the CDR3 is TGTGCCAGCAGTTTCAATGGAGGGGGGCTCTATGGCTACACCTTC.

In this sample, this clonotype turned up many times. The chain is built from TRBV12-3 or TRBV12-4 and TRBJ2-3; possibly TRBD1 or TRBD2 for D (5 bases each). Trimming pared 3 bases from V and 3 bases from J, leaving 13 bases between. There are 15 residues in the CDR3. The CDR3 region is CASSFSMGVTDTQYF. Here the CDR3 DNA reads TGTGCCAGCAGTTTTTCTATGGGGGTAACAGATACGCAGTATTTT.

This clonotype was seen more than once but under ten times. The chain links TRBV6-2 or TRBV6-3 to TRBJ2-7; 9 nucleotides line up with TRBD2. The CDR3 totals 15 residues. The V gene's germline CDR1 is MNHEY and CDR2 SVGEGT. J gave up 0 bases and V 6 bases, and 6 bases lay outside the gene matches. Here the CDR3 DNA reads TGTGCCAGCAGCGGGACTAGCATTCGCTCCTACGAGCAGTACTTC. It encodes CASSGTSIRSYEQYF.

The chain combines TRBV7-9 with TRBJ1-6; D not resolved. Trimming stripped 5 bases from V and 4 bases from J, with 12 bases between. Germline lookup yields CDR1 SEHNR and CDR2 FQNEAQ (reference sequence). The CDR3 has 15 amino acids. The CDR3: CASSSTTDYNSPLHF. DNA for the CDR3: TGTGCCAGCAGCAGTACCACAGATTATAATTCACCCCTCCACTTT.

V usage is TRBV23-1 and J usage is TRBJ2-4, with a weak D call TRBD1 (6 bases). TRBV23-1 is filed as an ORF, its function uncertain. This CDR3 has 20 amino acids. Between the trimmed V and J ends, which lost 3 bases and 1 base, there was a span of 25 bases. This chain's CDR3 is CASSHLQGSPERTAKNIQYF. CDR3 in DNA: TGCGCCAGCAGTCATTTACAGGGATCCCCGGAGAGGACGGCCAAAAACATTCAGTACTTC.

This clonotype was seen repeatedly, ten times or more. The rearrangement links TRBV4-1 to TRBJ2-3; D remains unclear. V was pared by 3 bases and J by 0 bases, with 1 base between. This CDR3 spans 12 amino acids. Germline assignment: CDR1 MGHRA and CDR2 YSYEKL. DNA of the CDR3: TGCGCCAGCAGCCAGAGCACAGATACGCAGTATTTT. Its protein is CASSQSTDTQYF.

Regarding this clonotype: This sequence may be a read error, since a much larger clone differs from it by one base. This chain connects TRBV28 to TRBJ2-3; a possible D gene is TRBD1 (6 bases). Germline CDR1 MDHEN, CDR2 SYDVKM. CDR3 size: 14 residues. This CDR3 reads CGSSFGQNTDTQYF. CDR3 in DNA: TGTGGCAGCAGTTTCGGACAGAACACAGATACGCAGTATTTT.

This clonotype appeared a few times. V gene TRBV28 combines with J gene TRBJ2-7, with D possibly TRBD2 on 5 matching bases. This CDR3 has 13 residues. Germline loops: CDR1 MDHEN, CDR2 SYDVKM. The V and J ends lost 6 bases and 3 bases respectively, with 12 bases between them. The DNA of the CDR3 is TGTGCCAGCAGGGACTTAGTGGGCTACGAGCAGTACTTC. Translating gives CASRDLVGYEQYF.

A note on this clonotype: A much larger clone differs from this one at a single base, so this may be a read error. J is TRBJ1-1 and V is TRBV7-9; 10 bases are shared with TRBD1. V lost 5 bases and J lost 4; bases outside the gene matches: 4. This CDR3 spans 14 amino acids. Germline V gene sequence: CDR1 SEHNR, CDR2 FQNEAQ (reference sequence). The CDR3 loop is CASSAGQGVTEAFF. CDR3 nucleotide sequence: TGTGCCAGCAGCGCAGGACAGGGGGTCACTGAAGCTTTCTTT.

This clonotype was observed once. The V gene is TRBV18, the J gene TRBJ2-5; D possibly matches TRBD1 or TRBD2 (6 bases each). The V end was cut by 3 bases, the J end by 4 bases, with 15 bases between. The germline V gene encodes CDR1 KGHSH and CDR2 LQKENI. The CDR3 runs to 15 residues. CDR3 coding DNA: TGTGCCAGCTCACCCCGGGGGCGGATGGTAGAGACCCAGTACTTC. Its translation is CASSPRGRMVETQYF.

This clonotype was observed a few times. This chain links TRBV7-8 with TRBJ1-4; D gene unclear. Between the trimmed V and J ends, which lost 1 base and 7 bases, there was a span of 10 bases. The germline V gene encodes CDR1 SGHVS and CDR2 FQNEAQ. The CDR3 covers 14 residues. The CDR3 sequence is CASSLDHSGEKLFF. The CDR3 region has the DNA TGTGCCAGCAGCTTAGACCACAGCGGTGAAAAACTGTTTTTT.